This T cell receptor (beta chain) is drawn from a study of blood T cell repertoires in COVID-19. In the original processing: For nucleated cells, counts were estimated from reference gene primer amplification. TCRdb keeps only in-frame clones here, not all; method: immunoSEQ multiplex PCR. The V and J calls and clone size were taken over from that table, and D and trimming were inferred from the DNA. Here the sample spans fewer than 500,000 clones, about 90% being singletons. This clone showed up just once. The age range of participants was about 18 to 89 years, with residence in around 22 US areas. This clonotype originated in a woman younger than 30 with acute COVID-19. Sample: PBMCs or T cells enriched from blood (not recorded which).

Here the CDR3 DNA reads TGTGCCAGCAGCTTAGGATTAATACGGGGTACCGAGCAGTACTTC. Translation gives CASSLGLIRGTEQYF. The chain carries TRBV7-9 and TRBJ2-7; D perhaps matches TRBD2 (5 bases). The germline gives CDR1 SEHNR, CDR2 FQNEAQ (reference sequence). V dropped 1 base and J dropped 6 bases, with 16 bases sitting between them. The CDR3 has 15 amino acids.